Following are 27 T cell receptor beta chains from one sample sequenced in a study of cytomegalovirus exposure and HLA in healthy donors. Use of 60 Vbeta and 13 Jbeta primers characterized the PCR. Produced via immunoSEQ multiplex PCR; TCRdb's table is partial and in-frame only. Counted here are about 120,000 clones, roughly 79% occurring once; the ten biggest clones make up around 2.3%. The sample consisted of PBMCs. The receptors originated from a woman aged 35 to 49 in good health and CMV-seronegative.

The CDR3 DNA reads as TGCGCCAGCAGCTTTCAGGCGCCCCATACAGGGAAAGAAGAAAAACTGTTTTTT. Its translation is CASSFQAPHTGKEEKLFF. The J gene is TRBJ1-4, the V gene TRBV5-1; a weak D match, TRBD1 (6 bases). CDR3 size: 18 residues. Germline CDR1 reads SGHRS; CDR2 reads YFSETQ. Trimming cost V 2 bases and J 8 bases, with 25 bases left between them.

This sequence joins TRBV19 and TRBJ2-2; no clear D gene. V gave up 5 bases and J gave up 2 bases, with 9 bases separating them. This CDR3 spans 14 amino acids. The V gene's germline CDR1 is LNHDA and CDR2 SQIVND (reference sequence). CDR3 loop: CASSSRVNTGELFF. The CDR3, as DNA: TGTGCCAGTAGTTCAAGAGTAAACACCGGGGAGCTGTTTTTT. The variable domain in full, with the rest retrieved from reference TRBV19 and TRBJ2-2, is DGGITQSPKYLFRKEGQNVTLSCEQNLNHDAMYWYRQDPGQGLRLIYYSQIVNDFQKGDIAEGYSVSREKKESFPLTVTSAQKNPTAFYLCASSSRVNTGELFFGEGSRLTVL.

V is TRBV27 and J is TRBJ1-6; TRBD1 aligns across 8 bases. V lost 8 bases, J lost 7 bases, and 10 bases stayed unmatched. This CDR3 region has 15 residues. Germline CDR1 reads MNHEY; CDR2 reads SMNVEV (reference sequence). CDR3 coding DNA: TGTGCCAGCGGCCCTTCAGGGGGCTTGAATTCACCCCTCCACTTT. Its protein is CASGPSGGLNSPLHF.

CDR3 loop: CASSPQTTGGLSSGYTF. The CDR3 coding sequence is TGTGCCAGTAGTCCCCAAACGACAGGCGGACTTAGTTCTGGCTACACCTTC. This chain joins TRBV19 and TRBJ1-2; maybe TRBD1 (6 bases). Deletions cut 5 bases from V and 7 bases from J, with 26 bases between. The germline CDR1 and CDR2 sequences are LNHDA and SQIVND (reference sequence). This CDR3 region has 17 residues.

This clone was observed once. The chain has TRBV7-9 and TRBJ1-2; D gene uncertain. The CDR3 extends over 12 amino acids. The germline CDR1 and CDR2 sequences are SEHNR and FQNEAQ (reference sequence). The V end lost 8 bases, the J end lost 7 bases, and 14 bases lay between the germline ends. The CDR3 coding sequence is TGTGCCAGCGTGACGGGGATTCGTGGCTACACCTTC. Its translation: CASVTGIRGYTF.

The chain couples TRBV5-4 to TRBJ2-2, with D tentatively TRBD2 (6 bases). The CDR3 sequence is 14 residues long. Between the trimmed V and J ends, which lost 3 bases and 5 bases, there was a span of 11 bases. Germline CDR1 is SGHNT and CDR2 is YYREEE (reference sequence). The CDR3 DNA is TGTGCCAGCAGCTACTATCGGGGGACCGGGGAGCTGTTTTTT. This translates into CASSYYRGTGELFF.

The genes are TRBV5-8 and TRBJ2-7; 12 nucleotides agree with TRBD2. Losses at the gene ends were 0 bases for V and 5 bases for J; bases not matched to a gene: 3. The germline V gene encodes CDR1 SGHTS and CDR2 YDEGEE. This CDR3 has 15 amino acids. CDR3 sequence reads: CASSLGTSGENEQYF. CDR3 nucleotides: TGTGCCAGCAGCTTGGGGACTAGCGGGGAGAACGAGCAGTACTTC.

The chain links TRBV30 to TRBJ2-3; 9 bases line up with TRBD2. Trimming removed 1 base from V and 0 bases from J; junction bases left unmatched: 11. CDR1 GTSNPN and CDR2 SVGIG come from the germline V gene (reference sequence). This CDR3 spans 18 amino acids. CDR3 amino acids: CAWSASGDPVLSTDTQYF. The CDR3 DNA sequence: TGTGCCTGGAGTGCTAGCGGGGATCCTGTACTAAGCACAGATACGCAGTATTTT.

This clone occurred a few times. The chain couples TRBV6-5 to TRBJ1-1; D unclear. Germline-derived CDR1 and CDR2 are MNHEY and SVGAGI. Trimming took off 5 bases at V and 7 bases at J, with 14 bases between the two ends. The CDR3 has 13 residues. CDR3 amino acids: CASSGLLGSEAFF. In DNA form, the CDR3 reads TGTGCCAGCAGTGGTCTGTTGGGCAGTGAAGCTTTCTTT.

This clone came up a few times. The chain is built from TRBV28 and TRBJ2-5; TRBD1 aligns across 11 bases. Germline V lookup: CDR1 MDHEN, CDR2 SYDVKM. The CDR3 is 15 amino acids. J gave up 3 bases and V 4 bases, and 4 bases lay outside the gene matches. CDR3 amino acids: CASSSTGQGEETQYF. The CDR3 DNA reads TGTGCCAGCAGTTCAACGGGACAGGGGGAAGAGACCCAGTACTTC.

This clone was picked up a small number of times. V is TRBV9 and J is TRBJ1-5, with D maybe TRBD1 (5 bases). The CDR3 contains 14 residues. Germline assignment: CDR1 SGDLS and CDR2 YYNGEE. V was trimmed by 4 bases and J by 8 bases, leaving 16 bases between them. The DNA for the CDR3 is TGTGCCAGCAGCCCCGAACCGGGGGGTAAGCCCCAGCATTTT. This translates into CASSPEPGGKPQHF.

The V call is TRBV7-2, the J call TRBJ2-1, with no clear D. CDR1 is SGHTA, CDR2 FQGNSA, per germline. V was clipped by 2 bases and J by 7 bases, with 9 bases between them. The CDR3 has 13 residues. CDR3 sequence reads: CASSLTMTNEQFF. The CDR3 DNA follows: TGTGCCAGCAGCTTAACCATGACAAATGAGCAGTTCTTC.

The sample holds a few counts of this clone. The chain has TRBV6-5 and TRBJ2-2; the D gene is possibly TRBD1 (5 bases). V lost 5 bases, J lost 6 bases, and 16 bases lay in between. CDR1 and CDR2 from the germline V gene are MNHEY and SVGAGI. CDR3 length: 15 amino acids. The CDR3 protein is CASSSPQGRAGELFF. CDR3 DNA sequence: TGTGCCAGCAGTAGCCCCCAGGGCCGGGCCGGGGAGCTGTTTTTT.

The chain couples TRBV7-9 to TRBJ1-5, with 7 bases lining up with TRBD1. CDR1 is SEHNR, CDR2 FQNEAQ, per germline (reference sequence). The CDR3 is 19 amino acids. Trimming at V came to 1 base and at J to 0 bases, leaving 12 bases not matched to a gene. The CDR3 DNA reads TGTGCCAGCAGCTTAGAGTTGGGGACAGAGCTTTATAGCAATCAGCCCCAGCATTTT. This codes for CASSLELGTELYSNQPQHF.

The genes are TRBV30 and TRBJ2-5; D perhaps matches TRBD2 (5 bases). This CDR3 has 14 amino acids. Trimming stripped 7 bases from V and 1 base from J, with 16 bases between. Germline V lookup: CDR1 GTSNPN, CDR2 SVGIG (reference sequence). CDR3 nucleotides: TGTGCCTCAACCCAGCGGCGTTCCCAAGAGACCCAGTACTTC. As protein: CASTQRRSQETQYF.

This chain links TRBV6-5 with TRBJ1-2; tentative D call: TRBD1 (5 bases). CDR3 length equals 15 residues. Germline-derived CDR1 and CDR2 are MNHEY and SVGAGI. CDR3 nucleotide sequence: TGTGCGTGCCGAGGCAGGGAATCTTGGAACTATGGCTACACCTTC. Its translation is CACRGRESWNYGYTF.

This clone was observed a few times. V usage is TRBV6-1 and J usage is TRBJ1-6; D unclear. The CDR3 has 14 amino acids. V was clipped by 5 bases and J by 10 bases, with 15 bases between them. Germline V lookup: CDR1 MNHNS, CDR2 SASEGT. CDR3 bases: TGTGCCAGCAGTTTAAATTCAGGTCCGTCACCCCTCCACTTT. Encoded protein: CASSLNSGPSPLHF.

The CDR3 loop reads CASSHSRGGSNTDTQYF. CDR3 nucleotides: TGTGCCAGCAGCCACTCGCGTGGGGGGAGTAACACAGATACGCAGTATTTT. The gene calls are TRBV7-9 and TRBJ2-3; a weak D match, TRBD2 (6 bases). The CDR3 has 17 residues. V lost 5 bases and J 2 bases, leaving 20 bases between the germline ends. The germline CDR1 and CDR2 sequences are SEHNR and FQNEAQ (reference sequence).

This clone was counted a single time. The gene calls are TRBV11-2 and TRBJ2-7; 12 nucleotides agree with TRBD2. Losses at the gene ends were 5 bases for V and 4 bases for J; bases not matched to a gene: 3. CDR3 length: 14 amino acids. Germline V CDR1 and CDR2: SGHAT, FQNNGV. The chain's CDR3 is CASSTTSGRYEQYF. The CDR3 DNA follows: TGTGCCAGCAGCACGACTAGCGGGAGATACGAGCAGTACTTC.

The gene calls are TRBV9 and TRBJ2-7; tentatively, D is TRBD1 (5 bases). The CDR3 extends over 16 amino acids. Germline loops: CDR1 SGDLS, CDR2 YYNGEE. V was trimmed by 5 bases and J by 1 base, leaving 19 bases between them. The CDR3 sequence: CASSDTEGAYSYEQYF. CDR3 in DNA: TGTGCCAGCAGTGATACGGAAGGGGCCTATTCCTACGAGCAGTACTTC. Full variable domain (missing parts from reference TRBV9 and TRBJ2-7): DSGVTQTPKHLITATGQRVTLRCSPRSGDLSVYWYQQSLDQGLQFLIQYYNGEERAKGNILERFSAQQFPDLHSELNLSSLELGDSALYFCASSDTEGAYSYEQYFGPGTRLTVT.

In its sample, this clone was seen once. This chain joins TRBV11-3 and TRBJ1-3; D might be TRBD1 (5 bases). CDR1 is SGHNT, CDR2 YENEEA, per germline. This CDR3 is built from 14 residues. The V gene lost 5 bases and the J gene lost 0 bases, with 8 bases spanning the gap. CDR3 bases: TGTGCCAGCAGCCCAGGGAACTCTGGAAACACCATATATTTT. Its translation is CASSPGNSGNTIYF.

The V call is TRBV28, the J call TRBJ2-2, with no clear D. The CDR3 covers 11 residues. The germline V and J ends were trimmed by 7 bases and 6 bases, with 6 bases remaining between them. Per the germline V gene, CDR1 is MDHEN and CDR2 is SYDVKM. CDR3 bases: TGTGCCAGCAAATCTGCCGGGGAGCTGTTTTTT. Its translation: CASKSAGELFF. Drawing the rest from reference TRBV28 and TRBJ2-2, the complete variable domain is DVKVTQSSRYLVKRTGEKVFLECVQDMDHENMFWYRQDPGLGLRLIYFSYDVKMKEKGDIPEGYSVSREKKERFSLILESASTNQTSMYLCASKSAGELFFGEGSRLTVL.

The chain employs TRBV5-1 and TRBJ1-4; 11 nucleotides match TRBD1. V gave up 6 bases and J gave up 5 bases; unmatched junction bases: 9. The CDR3 has 16 residues. Germline CDR1 reads SGHRS; CDR2 reads YFSETQ. The CDR3 sequence: CASTRTGGQGNEKLFF. CDR3 bases: TGCGCCAGCACAAGGACAGGGGGCCAGGGGAATGAAAAACTGTTTTTT.

The rearrangement joins TRBV27 to TRBJ2-7, with D possibly being TRBD2 (6 bases). The CDR3 extends over 13 amino acids. V lost 6 bases and J 3 bases, leaving 12 bases between the germline ends. In germline, CDR1 is MNHEY, CDR2 SMNVEV (reference sequence). The CDR3 protein is CASRTMGGYEQYF. The CDR3, as DNA: TGTGCCAGCAGAACGATGGGGGGCTACGAGCAGTACTTC.

The chain joins TRBV13 to TRBJ2-1, with TRBD2 identical over 10 bases. The CDR3 is 16 amino acids. V trimming: 0 bases; J trimming: 6 bases; junction bases outside the gene matches: 5. Germline assignment: CDR1 PRHDT and CDR2 FYEKMQ (reference sequence). This chain's CDR3 is CASSLGQLAGSNEQFF. CDR3 sequence (DNA): TGTGCCAGCAGCTTAGGCCAACTAGCGGGGAGCAATGAGCAGTTCTTC.

The genes are TRBV6-5 and TRBJ2-2; D is perhaps TRBD1 (6 bases). CDR1 and CDR2 from the germline V gene are MNHEY and SVGAGI. The CDR3 has 13 residues. V gave up 8 bases and J gave up 4 bases, with 11 bases separating them. In nucleotides, the CDR3 is TGTGCCAGCGGGTGGGGGCTCACCGGGGAGCTGTTTTTT. Its protein is CASGWGLTGELFF.

This chain connects TRBV9 to TRBJ1-2; the D is unclear. Trimming pared 0 bases from V and 0 bases from J, leaving 6 bases between. The CDR3 loop spans 14 amino acids. Germline CDR1 and CDR2: SGDLS and YYNGEE. Here the CDR3 DNA reads TGTGCCAGCAGCGTAGGGGCAGCTAACTATGGCTACACCTTC. It translates to CASSVGAANYGYTF.